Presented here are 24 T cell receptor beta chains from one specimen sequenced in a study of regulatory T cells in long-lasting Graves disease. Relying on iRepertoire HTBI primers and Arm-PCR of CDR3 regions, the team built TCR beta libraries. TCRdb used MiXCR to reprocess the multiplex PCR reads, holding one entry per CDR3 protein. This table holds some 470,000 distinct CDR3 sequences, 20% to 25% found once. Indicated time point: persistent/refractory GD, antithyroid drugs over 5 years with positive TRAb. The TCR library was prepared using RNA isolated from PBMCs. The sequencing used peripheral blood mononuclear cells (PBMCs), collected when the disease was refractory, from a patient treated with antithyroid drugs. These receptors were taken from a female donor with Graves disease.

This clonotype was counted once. CDR3 protein: CASSPPTASLGANVLTF. The DNA for the CDR3 is TGCGCCAGCAGCCCTCCAACGGCTTCTCTGGGGGCCAACGTCCTGACTTTC. The chain is built from TRBV4-1 and TRBJ2-6; D call uncertain. Deletions cut 4 bases from V and 4 bases from J, with 17 bases between. CDR1 and CDR2 (germline): MGHRA, YSYEKL. This CDR3 is built from 17 residues.

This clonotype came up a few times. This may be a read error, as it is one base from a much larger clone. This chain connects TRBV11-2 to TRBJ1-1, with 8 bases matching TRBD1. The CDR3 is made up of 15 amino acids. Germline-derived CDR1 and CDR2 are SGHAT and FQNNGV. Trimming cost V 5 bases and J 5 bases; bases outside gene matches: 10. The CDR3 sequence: CASSPCQGAGTEAFF. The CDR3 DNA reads TGTGCCAGCAGCCCCTGCCAGGGGGCAGGGACTGAAGCTTTCTTT.

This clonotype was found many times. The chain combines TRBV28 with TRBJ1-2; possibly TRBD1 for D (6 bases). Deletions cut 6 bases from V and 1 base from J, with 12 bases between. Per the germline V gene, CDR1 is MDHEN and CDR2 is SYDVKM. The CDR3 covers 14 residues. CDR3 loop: CASSQDRINYGYTF. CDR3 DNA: TGTGCCAGCAGCCAGGACAGAATTAACTATGGCTACACCTTC.

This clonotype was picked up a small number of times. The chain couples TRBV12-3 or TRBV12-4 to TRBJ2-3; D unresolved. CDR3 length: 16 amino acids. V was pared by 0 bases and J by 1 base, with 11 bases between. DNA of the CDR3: TGTGCCAGCAGTTTAGCCGTGGGGTCCCGCACAGATACGCAGTATTTT. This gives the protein CASSLAVGSRTDTQYF.

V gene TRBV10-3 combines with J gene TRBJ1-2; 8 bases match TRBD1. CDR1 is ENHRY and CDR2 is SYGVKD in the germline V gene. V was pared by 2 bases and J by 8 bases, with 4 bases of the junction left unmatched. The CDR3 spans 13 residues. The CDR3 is CAISEGQGWGYTF. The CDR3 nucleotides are TGTGCCATCAGTGAGGGACAGGGTTGGGGCTACACCTTC.

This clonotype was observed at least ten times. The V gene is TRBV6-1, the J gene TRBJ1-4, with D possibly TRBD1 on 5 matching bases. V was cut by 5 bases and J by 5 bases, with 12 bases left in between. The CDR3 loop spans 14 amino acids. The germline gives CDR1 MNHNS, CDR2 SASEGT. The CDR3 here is CASSRDSGNEKLFF. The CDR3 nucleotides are TGTGCCAGCAGTCGAGACAGTGGGAATGAAAAACTGTTTTTT.

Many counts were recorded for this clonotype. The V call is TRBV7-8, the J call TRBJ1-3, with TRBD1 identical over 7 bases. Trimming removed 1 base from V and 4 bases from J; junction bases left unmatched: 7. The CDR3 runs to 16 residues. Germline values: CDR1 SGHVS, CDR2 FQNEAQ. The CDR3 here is CASSLGTGVWGNTIYF. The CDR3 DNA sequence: TGTGCCAGCAGCTTAGGAACAGGGGTCTGGGGAAACACCATATATTTT.

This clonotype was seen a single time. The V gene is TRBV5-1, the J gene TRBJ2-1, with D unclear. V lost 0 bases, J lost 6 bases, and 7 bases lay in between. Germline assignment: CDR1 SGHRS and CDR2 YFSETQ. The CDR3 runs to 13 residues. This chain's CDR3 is CASSLGPSNEQFF. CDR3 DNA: TGCGCCAGCAGCTTGGGACCTAGCAATGAGCAGTTCTTC.

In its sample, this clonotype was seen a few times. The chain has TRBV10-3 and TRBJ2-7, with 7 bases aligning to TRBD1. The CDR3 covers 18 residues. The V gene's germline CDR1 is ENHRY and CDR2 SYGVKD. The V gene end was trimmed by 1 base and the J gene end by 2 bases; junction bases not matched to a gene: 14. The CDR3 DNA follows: TGTGCCATCAGTGAGTTGGGCGAGTTAGGGCAGGGGGCCTACGAGCAGTACTTC. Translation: CAISELGELGQGAYEQYF.

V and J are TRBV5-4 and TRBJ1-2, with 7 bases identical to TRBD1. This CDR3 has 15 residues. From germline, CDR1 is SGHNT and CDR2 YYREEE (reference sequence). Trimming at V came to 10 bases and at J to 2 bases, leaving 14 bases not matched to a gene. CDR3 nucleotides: TGTGCCGGTTCTATTAGGGGGCATGGGAACTATGGCTACACCTTC. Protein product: CAGSIRGHGNYGYTF.

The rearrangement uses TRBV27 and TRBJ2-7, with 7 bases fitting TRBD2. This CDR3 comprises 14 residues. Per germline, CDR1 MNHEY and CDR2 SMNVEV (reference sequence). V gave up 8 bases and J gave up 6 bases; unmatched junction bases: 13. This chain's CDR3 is CASALGGYPSEQYF. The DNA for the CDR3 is TGTGCCAGCGCCTTGGGAGGGTATCCCTCCGAGCAGTACTTC.

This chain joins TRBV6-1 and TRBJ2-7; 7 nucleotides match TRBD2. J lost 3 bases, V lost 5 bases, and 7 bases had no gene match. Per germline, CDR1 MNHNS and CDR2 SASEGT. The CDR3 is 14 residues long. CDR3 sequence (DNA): TGTGCCAGCAGTACGATGGCGGGAGACTACGAGCAGTACTTC. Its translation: CASSTMAGDYEQYF.

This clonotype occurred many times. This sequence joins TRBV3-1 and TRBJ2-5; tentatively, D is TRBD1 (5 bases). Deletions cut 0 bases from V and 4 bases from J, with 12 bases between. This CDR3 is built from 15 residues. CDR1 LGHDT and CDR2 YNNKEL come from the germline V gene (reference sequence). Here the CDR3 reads CASSQEPLGAETQYF. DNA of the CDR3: TGTGCCAGCAGCCAAGAGCCCCTAGGGGCAGAGACCCAGTACTTC.

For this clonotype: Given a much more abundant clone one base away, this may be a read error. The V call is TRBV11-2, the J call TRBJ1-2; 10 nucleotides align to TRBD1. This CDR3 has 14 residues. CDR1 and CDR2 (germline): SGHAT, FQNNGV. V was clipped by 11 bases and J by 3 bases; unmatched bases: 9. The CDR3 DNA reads TGTGCCTGCCGGGACAGGGGTCTTGACTATGGCTACACCTTC. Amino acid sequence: CACRDRGLDYGYTF.

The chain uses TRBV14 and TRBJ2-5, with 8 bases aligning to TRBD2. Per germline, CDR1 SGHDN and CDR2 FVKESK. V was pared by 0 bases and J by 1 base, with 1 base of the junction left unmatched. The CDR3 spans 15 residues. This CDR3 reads CASSQDSGAQETQYF. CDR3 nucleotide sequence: TGTGCCAGCAGCCAAGATAGCGGGGCCCAAGAGACCCAGTACTTC. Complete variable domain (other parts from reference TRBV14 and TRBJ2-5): EAGVTQFPSHSVIEKGQTVTLRCDPISGHDNLYWYRRVMGKEIKFLLHFVKESKQDESGMPNNRFLAERTGGTYSTLKVQPAELEDSGVYFCASSQDSGAQETQYFGPGTRLLVL.

The CDR3: CASSPAGTGLYGYTF. The DNA for the CDR3 is TGTGCCAGCTCACCCGCCGGGACAGGGCTCTATGGCTACACCTTC. The J gene is TRBJ1-2, the V gene TRBV18, with 9 bases fitting TRBD1. The CDR3 has 15 residues. Germline CDR1 and CDR2: KGHSH and LQKENI. The V gene end was trimmed by 3 bases and the J gene end by 4 bases; junction bases not matched to a gene: 6.

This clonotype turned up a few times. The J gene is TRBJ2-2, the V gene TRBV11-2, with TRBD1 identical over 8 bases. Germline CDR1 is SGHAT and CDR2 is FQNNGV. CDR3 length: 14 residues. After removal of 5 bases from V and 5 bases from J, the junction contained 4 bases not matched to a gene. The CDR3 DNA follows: TGTGCCAGCAGCCCGACAGGGGTAACCGGGGAGCTGTTTTTT. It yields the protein CASSPTGVTGELFF.

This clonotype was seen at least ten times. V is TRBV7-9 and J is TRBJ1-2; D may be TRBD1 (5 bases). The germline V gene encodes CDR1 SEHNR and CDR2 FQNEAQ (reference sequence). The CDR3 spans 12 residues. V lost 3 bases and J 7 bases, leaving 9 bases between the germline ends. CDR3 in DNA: TGTGCCAGCAGCTTCGGGACCACTGGCTACACCTTC. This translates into CASSFGTTGYTF.

The CDR3 nucleotides read TGCAGCGTTGAAATTCGGGCAGGGAACACTGAAGCTTTCTTT. Amino acid sequence: CSVEIRAGNTEAFF. V is TRBV29-1 and J is TRBJ1-1; unclear D gene. This CDR3 is 14 amino acids long. Germline V gives CDR1 SQVTM, CDR2 ANQGSEA. The ends were cut back, 2 bases at V and 1 base at J, with 11 bases in the middle. The full variable domain, rest sourced from reference TRBV29-1 and TRBJ1-1, is SAVISQKPSRDICQRGTSLTIQCQVDSQVTMMFWYRQQPGQSLTLIATANQGSEATYESGFVIDKFPISRPNLTFSTLTVSNMSPEDSSIYLCSVEIRAGNTEAFFGQGTRLTVV.

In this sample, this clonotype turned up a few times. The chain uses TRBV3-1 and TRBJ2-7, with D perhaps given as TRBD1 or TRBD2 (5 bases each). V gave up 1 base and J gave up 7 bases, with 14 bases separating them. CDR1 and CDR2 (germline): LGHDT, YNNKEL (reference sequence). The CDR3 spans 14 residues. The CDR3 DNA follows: TGTGCCAGCAGCCAAGTCGGGGCGGTGGGGGAGCAGTACTTC. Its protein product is CASSQVGAVGEQYF.

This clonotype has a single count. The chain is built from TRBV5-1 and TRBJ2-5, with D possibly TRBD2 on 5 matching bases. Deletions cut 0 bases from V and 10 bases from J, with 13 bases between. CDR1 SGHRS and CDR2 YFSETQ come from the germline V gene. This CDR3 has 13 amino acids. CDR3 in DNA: TGCGCCAGCAGCTTGGAAAGGATCGGGGACCAGTACTTC. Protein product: CASSLERIGDQYF.

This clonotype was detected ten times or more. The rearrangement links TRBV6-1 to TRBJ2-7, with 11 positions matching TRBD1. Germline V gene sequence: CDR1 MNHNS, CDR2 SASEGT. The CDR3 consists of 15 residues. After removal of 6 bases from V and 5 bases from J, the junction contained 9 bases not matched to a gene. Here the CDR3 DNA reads TGTGCCAGCAGAAACAGGGACAGGGGGTTCGACGAGCAGTACTTC. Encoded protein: CASRNRDRGFDEQYF.

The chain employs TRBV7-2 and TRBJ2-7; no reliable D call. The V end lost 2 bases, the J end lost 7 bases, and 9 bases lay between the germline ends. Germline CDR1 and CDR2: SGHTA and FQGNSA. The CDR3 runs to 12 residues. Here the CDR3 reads CASSLRTQEQYF. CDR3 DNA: TGTGCCAGCAGCTTACGTACTCAGGAGCAGTACTTC.

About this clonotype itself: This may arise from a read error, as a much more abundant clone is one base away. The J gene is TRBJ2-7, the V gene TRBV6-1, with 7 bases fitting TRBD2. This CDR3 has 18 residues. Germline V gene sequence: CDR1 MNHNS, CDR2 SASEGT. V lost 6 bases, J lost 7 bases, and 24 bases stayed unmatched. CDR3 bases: TGTGCCAGCAGGACCCCGATAATCGGCGGGGGAGGGTACTATGAGCAGTACTTC. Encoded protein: CASRTPIIGGGGYYEQYF.